What follows are 18 T cell receptor beta chains derived from one specimen sequenced in a study of T cell responses to AZD1222 COVID-19 vaccine. Clones were read by immunoSEQ multiplex PCR, and TCRdb kept only the in-frame ones, dropping some. The sample consists of around 170,000 clones, 90% of them appearing once. Material: peripheral blood, obtained on day 0 of AZD1222 vaccination. The source is an adult in good health.

V and J are TRBV6-5 and TRBJ1-6, with D tentatively TRBD1 (6 bases). The V gene lost 6 bases and the J gene lost 7 bases, with 13 bases spanning the gap. The CDR3 contains 14 residues. Germline V CDR1 and CDR2: MNHEY, SVGAGI. The CDR3 sequence: CASRIQGGNSPLHF. CDR3 coding DNA: TGTGCCAGCAGGATACAGGGTGGCAATTCACCCCTCCACTTT.

The chain couples TRBV28 to TRBJ1-2; tentatively, D is TRBD1 (6 bases). Germline loops: CDR1 MDHEN, CDR2 SYDVKM. V gave up 2 bases and J gave up 8 bases, with 9 bases separating them. The CDR3 runs 12 residues. CDR3 sequence (DNA): TGTGCCAGCAGTTTAAGGCAGGGGGGCTACACCTTC. It specifies CASSLRQGGYTF.

This chain links TRBV5-6 with TRBJ2-2; 7 bases fit TRBD1. Looked up from germline, CDR1 is SGHDT and CDR2 is YYEEEE. CDR3 size: 16 residues. V lost 3 bases to trimming and J lost 4 bases; unmatched junction nucleotides: 9. The CDR3 is CASSSLDRAPTGELFF. The CDR3 DNA reads TGTGCCAGCAGCTCCCTAGACAGGGCCCCCACCGGGGAGCTGTTTTTT.

The chain couples TRBV25-1 to TRBJ1-3, with D perhaps TRBD1 (6 bases). The CDR3 has 17 residues. CDR1 is MGHDK and CDR2 is SYGVNS in the germline V gene. V was trimmed by 5 bases and J by 8 bases, leaving 25 bases between them. The CDR3 coding sequence is TGTGCCAGCAGTTATACTCGACATGGGGGCTGGGGAGACACCATATATTTT. Translating it yields CASSYTRHGGWGDTIYF.

This chain connects TRBV7-9 to TRBJ2-2, with D unresolved. CDR3 size: 16 residues. The germline V gene has CDR1 SEHNR and CDR2 FQNEAQ (reference sequence). V lost 5 bases and J 7 bases, leaving 20 bases between the germline ends. The CDR3 spells CASSLDVRNLGGELFF. DNA for the CDR3: TGTGCCAGCAGCCTCGATGTCCGAAATCTAGGCGGGGAGCTGTTTTTT.

V gene TRBV4-1 combines with J gene TRBJ2-3, with D uncertain. Between the trimmed V and J ends, which lost 4 bases and 3 bases, there was a span of 8 bases. Germline V CDR1 and CDR2: MGHRA, YSYEKL. This CDR3 contains 13 residues. In DNA form, the CDR3 reads TGCGCCAGCAGCCGTGGTCAGACAGATACGCAGTATTTT. Protein: CASSRGQTDTQYF.

V is TRBV7-8 and J is TRBJ1-6; possible D gene TRBD1, 6 bases. V dropped 2 bases and J dropped 11 bases, with 13 bases sitting between them. CDR3 length equals 14 residues. CDR1 and CDR2 (germline): SGHVS, FQNEAQ. The CDR3 DNA reads as TGTGCCAGCAGCTTAAAACAGGGTGGCGCACCCCTCCACTTT. Residues: CASSLKQGGAPLHF.

This chain uses TRBV19 with TRBJ1-4; D is undetermined. The V end was cut by 3 bases, the J end by 6 bases, with 8 bases between. Germline V gives CDR1 LNHDA, CDR2 SQIVND (reference sequence). The CDR3 extends over 13 amino acids. As DNA, the CDR3 is TGTGCCAGTAGTATTTGGCACGATGAAAAACTGTTTTTT. This sequence encodes CASSIWHDEKLFF.

This chain connects TRBV28 to TRBJ1-5; D perhaps matches TRBD1 (5 bases). The V end was cut by 4 bases, the J end by 1 base, with 23 bases between. CDR3 length: 19 amino acids. Germline loops: CDR1 MDHEN, CDR2 SYDVKM. The DNA for the CDR3 is TGTGCCAGCAGTTCCACATCGGGGGTCCTGTTTTACAGCAATCAGCCCCAGCATTTT. Residues: CASSSTSGVLFYSNQPQHF.

This clone was seen once. The genes are TRBV11-3 and TRBJ1-1, with TRBD1 as a possible D gene (6 bases). This CDR3 is 14 amino acids long. The germline V gene has CDR1 SGHNT and CDR2 YENEEA. Trimming removed 6 bases at V and 0 bases at J, with 11 bases between. The CDR3 DNA is TGTGCCAGCAGTCCCAGGGGTGTGAACACTGAAGCTTTCTTT. It codes for CASSPRGVNTEAFF. The full variable domain, rest sourced from reference TRBV11-3 and TRBJ1-1, is EAGVVQSPRYKIIEKKQPVAFWCNPISGHNTLYWYLQNLGQGPELLIRYENEEAVDDSQLPKDRFSAERLKGVDSTLKIQPAELGDSAVYLCASSPRGVNTEAFFGQGTRLTVV.

The chain recombines TRBV5-1 with TRBJ2-3; D unclear. The V end lost 5 bases, the J end lost 0 bases, and 4 bases lay between the germline ends. This CDR3 comprises 12 residues. CDR1 is SGHRS, CDR2 YFSETQ, per germline. CDR3 DNA sequence: TGCGCCAGCAGGACAAGCACAGATACGCAGTATTTT. Amino acids: CASRTSTDTQYF.

The J gene is TRBJ1-1, the V gene TRBV20-1; the D gene is possibly TRBD1 (6 bases). The V gene's germline CDR1 is DFQATT and CDR2 SNEGSKA (reference sequence). V shed 6 bases and J shed 7 bases, with 12 bases lying between them. CDR3 size: 11 residues. CDR3 loop: CSARDILEAFF. Written as DNA, the CDR3 is TGCAGTGCCCGGGACATTCTTGAAGCTTTCTTT.

The chain uses TRBV6-2 or TRBV6-3 and TRBJ1-5; D gene unclear. This CDR3 has 13 amino acids. The V gene's germline CDR1 is MNHEY and CDR2 SVGEGT. The V end lost 6 bases, the J end lost 2 bases, and 8 bases lay between the germline ends. The CDR3 DNA reads as TGTGCCAGCAGCCACATCCGCAATCAGCCCCAGCATTTT. This sequence encodes CASSHIRNQPQHF.

This clone was seen a single time. The chain carries TRBV5-5 and TRBJ1-5, with D possibly matching TRBD1 (6 bases). V shed 7 bases and J shed 2 bases, with 22 bases lying between them. CDR3 length: 17 amino acids. Germline V gene sequence: CDR1 SGHKS, CDR2 YYEKEE (reference sequence). CDR3 DNA: TGTGCCAGCTACAAAAGCCTACAGGGTAGGGGCAATCAGCCCCAGCATTTT. Amino acids: CASYKSLQGRGNQPQHF.

The rearrangement links TRBV25-1 to TRBJ2-7; 10 bases line up with TRBD1. After removal of 6 bases from V and 0 bases from J, the junction contained 8 bases not matched to a gene. Germline V gene data show CDR1 as MGHDK and CDR2 as SYGVNS. The CDR3 runs to 16 residues. The CDR3 spells CASSPGTGDSSYEQYF. The CDR3 DNA sequence: TGTGCCAGCAGCCCCGGGACAGGGGACAGCTCCTACGAGCAGTACTTC.

This clone appeared a single time. This chain connects TRBV7-2 to TRBJ1-3, with D possibly being TRBD1 (5 bases). The CDR3 is 14 amino acids. Germline CDR1 is SGHTA and CDR2 is FQGNSA. Trimming pared 4 bases from V and 2 bases from J, leaving 9 bases between. The CDR3 sequence is CASSSGIAGNTIYF. The DNA for the CDR3 is TGTGCCAGCAGCTCAGGGATCGCTGGAAACACCATATATTTT.

The chain links TRBV6-5 to TRBJ1-1; unclear D gene. This CDR3 contains 14 residues. V was trimmed by 0 bases and J by 8 bases, leaving 13 bases between them. Germline loops: CDR1 MNHEY, CDR2 SVGAGI. CDR3 residues: CASSYSTAVEEAFF. The CDR3 DNA follows: TGTGCCAGCAGTTACTCCACGGCCGTAGAGGAAGCTTTCTTT.

Turning to this clone: An end of the junction differs from the germline gene, which may be a read error. The genes are TRBV3-1 (or the pseudogene TRBV3-2) and TRBJ2-5, with D maybe TRBD2 (6 bases). This CDR3 comprises 12 residues. The germline gives CDR1 LGHDT, CDR2 YNNKEL (reference sequence). The CDR3 bases are TGTGCCAGCAGCCAAGATTTCGGAGGGTTGGACTTC. It specifies CASSQDFGGLDF.